This T cell receptor (beta chain) originates from a study of T-cell memory formation after mild COVID-19. A few counts support this clonotype. Via MiXCR, TCRdb re-called the 5' RACE reads, giving one row per CDR3 protein. The sample records 200,000 to 300,000 distinct CDR3 sequences, approximately 15% being singletons. With 5 bases removed from V and 7 bases from J, the gap between germline ends came to 13 bases. The germline gives CDR1 SGHRS, CDR2 YFSETQ. This CDR3 has 13 amino acids. Sequencing used PBMCs or a T cell subset sorted from them (not recorded which). The chain links TRBV5-1 to TRBJ2-4; D unresolved. This clonotype was obtained from an adult woman who had mild COVID-19 (a few samples of this study predate the infection). Cell type and time point are not known. The DNA for the CDR3 is TGCGCCAGCAGAAGCAGGCTAGGGAACATTCAGTACTTC. Protein product: CASRSRLGNIQYF. Based on the CDR3 plus reference TRBV5-1 and TRBJ2-4, the full variable domain is KAGVTQTPRYLIKTRGQQVTLSCSPISGHRSVSWYQQTPGQGLQFLFEYFSETQRNKGNFPGRFSGRQFSNSRSEMNVSTLELGDSALYLCASRSRLGNIQYFGAGTRLSVL.